This entry lists 27 T cell receptor beta chains sequenced from one sample in a study of OX40 agonist ivuxolimab in advanced cancers. The table came from immunoSEQ multiplex PCR; TCRdb's copy has only in-frame clones and leaves some out. The sample includes more than 45,000 clones, 80% to 90% of them seen just once. The sequences come from CD4+ or CD8+ T cells sorted from blood, collected in a trial of the OX40 agonist ivuxolimab. The receptor source for this set is an adult with an advanced solid tumor such as melanoma, head and neck, liver or kidney cancer.

The chain carries TRBV4-3 and TRBJ2-1; 8 positions agree with TRBD2. The trim removed 2 bases at V and 6 bases at J, leaving 12 bases unmatched. This CDR3 comprises 17 residues. The germline V gene has CDR1 LGHNA and CDR2 YSLEER. This CDR3 reads CASSQSPSREVGNEQFF. The CDR3 bases are TGCGCCAGCAGCCAATCCCCCTCGCGGGAGGTCGGCAATGAGCAGTTCTTC.

This chain's CDR3 is CASSPGTSGNRETQYF. CDR3 coding DNA: TGTGCCAGCAGTCCAGGGACTAGCGGGAACAGGGAGACCCAGTACTTC. The rearrangement joins TRBV27 to TRBJ2-5; 13 positions match TRBD2. The V segment lost 5 bases and the J segment 5 bases; nucleotides outside the gene matches: 8. Looked up from germline, CDR1 is MNHEY and CDR2 is SMNVEV (reference sequence). The CDR3 extends over 16 amino acids.

In DNA form, the CDR3 reads TGTGCCAGCAATATACTCGGAGTACGAAAGACCTATGGCTACACCTTC. Translating it yields CASNILGVRKTYGYTF. This chain joins TRBV5-2 and TRBJ1-2. TRBV5-2 is a pseudogene locus. This CDR3 comprises 16 residues.

The chain carries TRBV27 and TRBJ1-1; D possibly corresponds to TRBD1 (6 bases). Germline values: CDR1 MNHEY, CDR2 SMNVEV (reference sequence). The CDR3 has 14 residues. Trimming shortened V by 3 bases and J by 4 bases, and 12 bases separated the two germline ends. CDR3 sequence (DNA): TGTGCCAGCAGTTTTGCAGGGGAAGGCACTGAAGCTTTCTTT. As protein: CASSFAGEGTEAFF.

The rearrangement links TRBV15 to TRBJ1-3; D gene unclear. CDR3 size: 16 residues. From germline, CDR1 is LNHNV and CDR2 YYDKDF (reference sequence). The ends were cut back, 0 bases at V and 4 bases at J, with 13 bases in the middle. In nucleotides, the CDR3 is TGTGCCACCAGCAGAGACCGACACCGCGGGGGAAACACCATATATTTT. Amino acid sequence: CATSRDRHRGGNTIYF.

The V and J genes are TRBV25-1 and TRBJ1-1; D remains unclear. Trimming stripped 7 bases from V and 4 bases from J, with 10 bases between. Germline V gives CDR1 MGHDK, CDR2 SYGVNS. The CDR3 runs to 12 residues. The CDR3, as DNA: TGTGCCAGCAATGGGCCGGGCACTGAAGCTTTCTTT. This translates into CASNGPGTEAFF.

J is TRBJ2-1 and V is TRBV29-1; 9 bases match TRBD2. Losses at the gene ends were 3 bases for V and 9 bases for J; bases not matched to a gene: 6. The CDR3 consists of 13 residues. Looked up from germline, CDR1 is SQVTM and CDR2 is ANQGSEA. CDR3 nucleotide sequence: TGCAGCGTTGAGAGGGGCGGGAGGGGTGAGCAGTTCTTC. Translated, it gives CSVERGGRGEQFF.

This chain connects TRBV2 to TRBJ1-1, with 8 bases fitting TRBD1. J gave up 0 bases and V 11 bases, and 5 bases lay outside the gene matches. CDR1 and CDR2 (germline): SNHLY, FYNNEI. This CDR3 has 13 residues. The CDR3 DNA sequence: TGTGCCGGCCGGGACAGGATGAACACTGAAGCTTTCTTT. It yields the protein CAGRDRMNTEAFF.

The J gene is TRBJ2-7, the V gene TRBV5-1; D is tentatively TRBD1 or TRBD2 (5 bases each). The germline V gene encodes CDR1 SGHRS and CDR2 YFSETQ. The V and J ends lost 0 bases and 1 base respectively, with 11 bases between them. The CDR3 is 15 amino acids. The CDR3 nucleotides read TGCGCCAGCAGCTTGGCGTGGGGCGGGTCCTACGAGCAGTACGTC. It translates to CASSLAWGGSYEQYV.

CDR3 in amino acids: CVAREKLFF. The CDR3 region has the DNA TGTGTCGCAAGGGAAAAACTGTTTTTT. V usage is TRBV5-3 and J usage is TRBJ1-4; no definite D call. TRBV5-3 is an open reading frame, and its role is uncertain. This CDR3 has 9 residues.

The genes are TRBV4-1 and TRBJ2-1; D is unresolved. The length of the CDR3 is 16 residues. From germline, CDR1 is MGHRA and CDR2 YSYEKL. Trimming took 3 bases from V and 0 from J, leaving 12 bases between them. The CDR3 loop reads CASSHYGADSYNEQFF. CDR3 DNA: TGCGCCAGCAGCCACTACGGCGCGGACTCCTACAATGAGCAGTTCTTC.

This clone was detected only once. The J gene is TRBJ1-1, the V gene TRBV30, with D unresolved. Germline V lookup: CDR1 GTSNPN, CDR2 SVGIG (reference sequence). There are 14 residues in the CDR3. V lost 0 bases, J lost 4 bases, and 12 bases lay in between. In nucleotides, the CDR3 is TGTGCCTGGAGTGTATATGTATCTGGCACTGAAGCTTTCTTT. This sequence encodes CAWSVYVSGTEAFF. Full variable domain (outside the CDR3, taken from reference TRBV30 and TRBJ1-1): SQTIHQWPATLVQPVGSPLSLECTVEGTSNPNLYWYRQAAGRGLQLLFYSVGIGQISSEVPQNLSASRPQDRQFILSSKKLLLSDSGFYLCAWSVYVSGTEAFFGQGTRLTVV.

This clone was counted between two and nine times. The chain has TRBV9 and TRBJ1-1; D possibly corresponds to TRBD1 (5 bases). The CDR3 covers 13 residues. V was pared by 0 bases and J by 7 bases, with 10 bases between. Germline CDR1 SGDLS, CDR2 YYNGEE. The CDR3, as DNA: TGTGCCAGCAGCGTAGACGTAGGGGTTGAAGCTTTCTTT. It specifies CASSVDVGVEAFF.

Concerning this clone itself: Other DNA sequences in the same sample also yield this CDR3. This chain links TRBV2 with TRBJ2-7, with D uncertain. The V end lost 3 bases, the J end lost 4 bases, and 4 bases lay between the germline ends. The germline V gene encodes CDR1 SNHLY and CDR2 FYNNEI. CDR3 size: 11 residues. The CDR3 spells CASSEGYEQYF. Here the CDR3 DNA reads TGTGCCAGCAGTGAGGGGTACGAGCAGTACTTC. The variable domain in full, with the rest retrieved from reference TRBV2 and TRBJ2-7, is EPEVTQTPSHQVTQMGQEVILRCVPISNHLYFYWYRQILGQKVEFLVSFYNNEISEKSEIFDDQFSVERPDGSNFTLKIRSTKLEDSAMYFCASSEGYEQYFGPGTRLTVT.

The J gene is TRBJ2-1, the V gene TRBV30; 7 bases fit TRBD1. CDR1 is GTSNPN and CDR2 is SVGIG in the germline V gene (reference sequence). The CDR3 totals 14 residues. With 5 bases clipped from V and 1 base from J, the junction kept 5 bases outside the gene matches. The CDR3 protein is CAWAHRGSYNEQFF. The CDR3 nucleotides are TGTGCCTGGGCCCACAGGGGATCCTACAATGAGCAGTTCTTC.

The chain carries TRBV27 and TRBJ2-6; no firm D call. Germline-derived CDR1 and CDR2 are MNHEY and SMNVEV (reference sequence). CDR3 length: 15 amino acids. V lost 1 base, J lost 0 bases, and 4 bases lay in between. CDR3 DNA sequence: TGTGCCAGCAGTTTATACAACTCTGGGGCCAACGTCCTGACTTTC. This translates into CASSLYNSGANVLTF.

The V call is TRBV19, the J call TRBJ2-1; a weak D match, TRBD2 (5 bases). The CDR3 contains 16 residues. Germline CDR1 LNHDA, CDR2 SQIVND (reference sequence). Between the trimmed V and J ends, which lost 5 bases and 8 bases, there was a span of 22 bases. The CDR3 loop reads CASSSRGSGNGDEQFF. CDR3 sequence (DNA): TGTGCCAGTAGTTCCAGAGGGTCCGGGAACGGGGATGAGCAGTTCTTC. Complete variable domain (other parts from reference TRBV19 and TRBJ2-1): DGGITQSPKYLFRKEGQNVTLSCEQNLNHDAMYWYRQDPGQGLRLIYYSQIVNDFQKGDIAEGYSVSREKKESFPLTVTSAQKNPTAFYLCASSSRGSGNGDEQFFGPGTRLTVL.

This clone has only one observation. The V call is TRBV4-2, the J call TRBJ1-1; D is uncertain. The V end was cut by 0 bases, the J end by 1 base, with 9 bases between. The CDR3 contains 15 residues. Germline-derived CDR1 and CDR2 are LGHNA and YNFKEQ. The CDR3 coding sequence is TGTGCCAGCAGCCAAGATCGCTGGGGGAACACTGAAGCTTTCTTT. It is translated as CASSQDRWGNTEAFF.

The V call is TRBV28, the J call TRBJ1-1, with 10 positions matching TRBD1. This CDR3 has 15 residues. CDR1 MDHEN and CDR2 SYDVKM come from the germline V gene. V was pared by 5 bases and J by 1 base, with 4 bases of the junction left unmatched. CDR3 nucleotides: TGTGCCAGCAGTCACGGGACAGGGGCGAACACTGAAGCTTTCTTT. It codes for CASSHGTGANTEAFF.

The rearrangement uses TRBV9 and TRBJ2-7; D uncertain. Germline values: CDR1 SGDLS, CDR2 YYNGEE. The CDR3 has 14 residues. V was pared by 3 bases and J by 5 bases, with 15 bases between. In DNA form, the CDR3 reads TGTGCCAGCAGCGCCTCGGATAACCTCAACGAGCAGTACTTC. Amino acid sequence: CASSASDNLNEQYF.

The chain is built from TRBV14 and TRBJ2-2; D unresolved. The CDR3 is 18 amino acids. Germline V gives CDR1 SGHDN, CDR2 FVKESK. The V and J ends lost 1 base and 2 bases respectively, with 17 bases between them. The CDR3 loop is CASSQGVLQVLNTGELFF. The CDR3 coding sequence is TGTGCCAGCAGCCAAGGAGTTTTGCAGGTGCTTAACACCGGGGAGCTGTTTTTT.

The genes are TRBV6-1 and TRBJ2-1, with 10 positions matching TRBD1. The CDR3 consists of 17 residues. Germline V gives CDR1 MNHNS, CDR2 SASEGT. Trimming took 4 bases from V and 6 from J; bases not matched to a gene: 12. The CDR3 DNA reads as TGTGCCAGCAGTGCCGGGACAGGGGACTCTTGGGCCAATGAGCAGTTCTTC. Translated, it gives CASSAGTGDSWANEQFF.

The V gene is TRBV7-6, the J gene TRBJ2-5, with 8 nucleotides matching TRBD2. CDR1 and CDR2 from the germline V gene are SGHVS and FNYEAQ. The CDR3 sequence is 20 residues long. V trimming: 1 base; J trimming: 1 base; junction bases outside the gene matches: 17. CDR3 loop: CASSLELLGLAGVLQETQYF. The CDR3 DNA sequence: TGTGCCAGCAGCTTAGAACTATTAGGTCTAGCGGGCGTACTCCAAGAGACCCAGTACTTC.

V and J are TRBV7-2 and TRBJ2-1; TRBD2 matches 10 bases. V was pared by 4 bases and J by 13 bases, with 16 bases of the junction left unmatched. CDR1 is SGHTA and CDR2 is FQGNSA in the germline V gene. The CDR3 loop spans 16 amino acids. Here the CDR3 DNA reads TGTGCCAGCAGCTCCAGCGTGGTAAGCGGGAGGGCCGGACAGTTCTTC. Encoded protein: CASSSSVVSGRAGQFF.

In DNA, the CDR3 is TGTGCCAGCAGTTTAGCAAATGAGCAGTTCTTC. Translated, it gives CASSLANEQFF. This chain links TRBV28 with TRBJ2-1; D gene ambiguous. Germline CDR1 and CDR2: MDHEN and SYDVKM. The CDR3 spans 11 residues. Between the trimmed V and J ends, which lost 2 bases and 7 bases, there was a span of 3 bases.

This clone was seen only once. The rearrangement uses TRBV6-5 and TRBJ1-3, with D hard to call. V was trimmed by 6 bases and J by 4 bases, leaving 4 bases between them. The length of the CDR3 is 11 residues. Germline V lookup: CDR1 MNHEY, CDR2 SVGAGI. The CDR3: CASRQGNTIYF. For the CDR3, the DNA is TGTGCCAGCAGGCAGGGAAACACCATATATTTT.

The rearrangement uses TRBV27 and TRBJ1-1; D is unclear. CDR1 and CDR2 from the germline V gene are MNHEY and SMNVEV (reference sequence). This CDR3 has 13 amino acids. With 10 bases removed from V and 4 bases from J, the gap between germline ends came to 16 bases. The CDR3 is CATRTARSTEAFF. The DNA for the CDR3 is TGTGCCACCCGGACCGCCCGGAGCACTGAAGCTTTCTTT.